This T cell receptor (beta chain) is drawn from a study of T cells in pancreatic ductal adenocarcinoma. Whole-study results and caveats: Blood had more productive templates and around 8.5-fold more unique clonotypes than tumor. The resected pancreatic cancer cohort was biased toward the minority with early-stage disease. Tumor and blood clonality did not differ significantly, about 0.11 versus 0.078.

Comment on this clone: Its specificity is not known.

Surgery without prior neoadjuvant therapy was the treatment of the selected pancreatic ductal adenocarcinoma patients. Measured with immunoSEQ multiplex PCR; TCRdb has only the in-frame clones, and not every one. The table records several thousand clones, 67% of them present only once. The specimen sequenced was pancreatic tumor tissue. The receptor's source is a human donor with pancreatic ductal adenocarcinoma.

The CDR3 DNA reads as TGCAGCGTCGGGGGACTAGCGGGAGTGAATGAGCAGTTCTTC. Protein product: CSVGGLAGVNEQFF. The chain joins TRBV29-1 to TRBJ2-1; 14 bases line up with TRBD2. The CDR3 is 14 amino acids. With 6 bases clipped from V and 7 bases from J, the junction kept 5 bases outside the gene matches. Germline V gene sequence: CDR1 SQVTM, CDR2 ANQGSEA.